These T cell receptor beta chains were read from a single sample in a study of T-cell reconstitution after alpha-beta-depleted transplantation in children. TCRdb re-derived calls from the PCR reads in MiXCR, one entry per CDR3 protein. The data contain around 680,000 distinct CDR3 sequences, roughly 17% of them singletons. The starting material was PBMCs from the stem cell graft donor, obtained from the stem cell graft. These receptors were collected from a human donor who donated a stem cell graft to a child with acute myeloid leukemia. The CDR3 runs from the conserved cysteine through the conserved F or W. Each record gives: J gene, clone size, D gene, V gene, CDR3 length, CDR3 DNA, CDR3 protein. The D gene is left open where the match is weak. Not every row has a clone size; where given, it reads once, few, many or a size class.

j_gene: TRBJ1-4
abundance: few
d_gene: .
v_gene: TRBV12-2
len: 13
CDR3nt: TGTATTCCCGAGGGAGCAACTAATGAAAAACTGTTTTTT
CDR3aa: CIPEGATNEKLFF

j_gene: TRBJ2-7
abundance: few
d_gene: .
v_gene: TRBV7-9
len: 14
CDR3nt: TGTGCCAGCAGCTTAGTCGCGAACGGGGACGAGCAGTACTTC
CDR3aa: CASSLVANGDEQYF

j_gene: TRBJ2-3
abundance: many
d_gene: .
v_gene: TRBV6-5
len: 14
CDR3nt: TGTGCCAGCAGCCCGATGAGGGGGATAGATACGCAGTATTTT
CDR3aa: CASSPMRGIDTQYF

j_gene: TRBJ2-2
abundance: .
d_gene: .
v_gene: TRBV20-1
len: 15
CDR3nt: TGCAGTGCTCACAGGGCCACGGGGGAAACCGGGGAGCTGTTTTTT
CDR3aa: CSAHRATGETGELFF

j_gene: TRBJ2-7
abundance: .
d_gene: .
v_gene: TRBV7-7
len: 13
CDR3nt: TGTGCCAGCAGCTTACAGACCGGCTACGAGCAGTACTTC
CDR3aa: CASSLQTGYEQYF

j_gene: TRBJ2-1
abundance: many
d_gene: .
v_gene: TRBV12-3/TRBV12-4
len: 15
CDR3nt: TGTGCCAGCAGTTCGTTCTTGAGCTCCTACAATGAGCAGTTCTTC
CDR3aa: CASSSFLSSYNEQFF

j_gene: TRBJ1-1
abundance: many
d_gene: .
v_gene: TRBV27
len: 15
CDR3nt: TGTGCCAGCAGTCCCGGGTCCCCCAAAAAGACTGAAGCTTTCTTT
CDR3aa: CASSPGSPKKTEAFF

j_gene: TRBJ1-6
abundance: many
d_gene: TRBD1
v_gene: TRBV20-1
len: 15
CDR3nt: TGCAGTGCTAGAAGAGCCAGGGGGGAATATTCACCCCTCCACTTT
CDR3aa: CSARRARGEYSPLHF

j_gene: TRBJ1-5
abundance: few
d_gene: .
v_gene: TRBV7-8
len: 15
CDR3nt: TGTGCCAGCAGCTTAGGCCGGGATCCAAATCAGCCCCAGCATTTT
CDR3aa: CASSLGRDPNQPQHF

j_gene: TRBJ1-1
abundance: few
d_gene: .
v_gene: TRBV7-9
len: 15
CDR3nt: TGTGCCAGCAGCTCCACCTTCGGCGGAGGAGGTGAAGCTTTCTTT
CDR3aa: CASSSTFGGGGEAFF

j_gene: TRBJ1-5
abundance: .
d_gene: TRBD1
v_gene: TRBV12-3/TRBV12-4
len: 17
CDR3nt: TGTGCCAGCAGCACCGCCCCGGGACAGGGGGTCAATCAGCCCCAGCATTTT
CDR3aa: CASSTAPGQGVNQPQHF

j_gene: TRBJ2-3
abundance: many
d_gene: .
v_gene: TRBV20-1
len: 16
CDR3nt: TGCAGTGCTAGAGATTGGGCAGGGACAATCACAGATACGCAGTATTTT
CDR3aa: CSARDWAGTITDTQYF

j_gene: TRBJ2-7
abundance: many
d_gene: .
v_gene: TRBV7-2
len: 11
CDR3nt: TGTGCCAGCAGCTTAGGGGATAAGCAGTACTTC
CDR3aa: CASSLGDKQYF

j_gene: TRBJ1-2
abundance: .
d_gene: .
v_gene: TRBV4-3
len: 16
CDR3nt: TGCGCCAGCAGCCCTGGGGGCCCAACCTCAAACTATGGCTACACCTTC
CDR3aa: CASSPGGPTSNYGYTF

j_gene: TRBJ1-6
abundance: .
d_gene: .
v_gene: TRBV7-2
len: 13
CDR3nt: TGTGCCAGCAGCTTATCTACAGAGCCACCCCTCCACTTT
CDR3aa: CASSLSTEPPLHF

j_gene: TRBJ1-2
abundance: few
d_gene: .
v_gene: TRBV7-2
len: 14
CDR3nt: TGTGCCAGCAGGGACAGCCTGGAAGAGGAAGGCTACACCTTC
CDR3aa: CASRDSLEEEGYTF

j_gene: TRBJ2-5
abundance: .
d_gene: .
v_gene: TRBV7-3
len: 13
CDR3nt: TGTGCCAGCAGCACGCAGGGACAAGAGACCCAGTACTTC
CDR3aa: CASSTQGQETQYF

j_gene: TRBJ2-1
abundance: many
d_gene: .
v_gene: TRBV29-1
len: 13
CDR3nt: TGCAGCGTTGAGAGGGGGGGTCCCAATGAGCAGTTCTTC
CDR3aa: CSVERGGPNEQFF

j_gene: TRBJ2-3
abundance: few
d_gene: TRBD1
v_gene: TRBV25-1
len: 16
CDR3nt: TGTGCCAGCAGTGATCGCAGGGGGATACTCACAGATACGCAGTATTTT
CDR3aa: CASSDRRGILTDTQYF

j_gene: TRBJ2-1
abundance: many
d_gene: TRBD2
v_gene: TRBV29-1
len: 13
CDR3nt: TGCAGCGTTAGTCCCGGGAGGACCAATGAGCAGTTCTTC
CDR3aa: CSVSPGRTNEQFF

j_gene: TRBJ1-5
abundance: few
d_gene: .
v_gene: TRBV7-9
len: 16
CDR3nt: TGTGCCAGCAGCGGTGAAGCGCTCTCAGGGGTCCAGCCCCAGCATTTT
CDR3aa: CASSGEALSGVQPQHF

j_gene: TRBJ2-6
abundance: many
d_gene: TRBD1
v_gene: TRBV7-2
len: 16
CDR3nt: TGTGCCAGCAGCACTACAGGGGGCGCTGGGGCCAACGTCCTGACTTTC
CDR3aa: CASSTTGGAGANVLTF

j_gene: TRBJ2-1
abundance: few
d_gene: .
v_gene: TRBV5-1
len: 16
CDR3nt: TGCGCCAGCAGCTTGGAGGGCGGGGTCACCTACAATGAGCAGTTCTTC
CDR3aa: CASSLEGGVTYNEQFF

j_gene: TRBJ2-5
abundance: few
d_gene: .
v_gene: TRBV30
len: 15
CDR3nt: TGTGCCTGGAGTGTAACGAGGGTCTGGACAGAGACCCAGTACTTC
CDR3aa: CAWSVTRVWTETQYF

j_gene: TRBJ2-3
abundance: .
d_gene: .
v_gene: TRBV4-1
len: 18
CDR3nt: TGCGCCAGCAGCCACCTAAGCCCCTCGGGACGGGACACAGATACGCAGTATTTT
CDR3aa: CASSHLSPSGRDTDTQYF

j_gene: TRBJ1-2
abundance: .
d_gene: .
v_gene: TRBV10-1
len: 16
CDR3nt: TGCGCCAGCAGTGAGTCGACGTCTGAGTTTAACTATGGCTACACCTTC
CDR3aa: CASSESTSEFNYGYTF

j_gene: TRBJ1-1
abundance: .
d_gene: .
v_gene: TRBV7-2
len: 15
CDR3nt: TGTGCCAGCAGCGGCAGGGTTACGCTTAACACTGAAGCTTTCTTT
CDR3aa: CASSGRVTLNTEAFF

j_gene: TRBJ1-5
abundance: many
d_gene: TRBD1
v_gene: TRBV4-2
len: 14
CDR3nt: TGTGCCAGCAGCGGGGACAGCGATTATCAGCCCCAGCATTTT
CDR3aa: CASSGDSDYQPQHF

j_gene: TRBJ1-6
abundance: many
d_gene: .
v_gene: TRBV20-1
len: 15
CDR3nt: TGCAGTGCTAGACGTCGGGACACCTATAATTCACCCCTCCACTTT
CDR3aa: CSARRRDTYNSPLHF

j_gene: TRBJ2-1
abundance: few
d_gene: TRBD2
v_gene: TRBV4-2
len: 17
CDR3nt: TGTGCCAGCAGCCAAGATTGGCGGGGGATAAGGTACAATGAGCAGTTCTTC
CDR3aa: CASSQDWRGIRYNEQFF

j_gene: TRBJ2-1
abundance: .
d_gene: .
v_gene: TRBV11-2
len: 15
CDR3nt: TGTGCCAGCAGCTTAGGTCACTCGTACTACAATGAGCAGTTCTTC
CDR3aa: CASSLGHSYYNEQFF

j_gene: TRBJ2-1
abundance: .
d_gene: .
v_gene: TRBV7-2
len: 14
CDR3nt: TGTGCCAGCAGCTTAGCGGCCGGGGCTAATGAGCAGTTCTTC
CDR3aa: CASSLAAGANEQFF